This T cell receptor beta chain was recovered during a study of beta chain features in type 1 diabetes. Of note for this clone: Its target is unknown.

Notes on the study in general: At VDJ recombination sites, type 1 diabetes patients had fewer insertions and more deleted nucleotides. With patients and controls alike, PCR might favor shorter templates to an equal degree.

The germline V gene has CDR1 SGHVS and CDR2 FQNEAQ. The CDR3 extends over 16 amino acids. V gave up 2 bases and J gave up 10 bases, with 20 bases separating them. The authors reverse transcribed all of the isolated RNA, so sequencing captured expressed TCRB transcripts. Sequencing of naive, central memory and regulatory T cell samples gave an average of around 3.8 million reads. Assay: immunoSEQ multiplex PCR; the TCRdb copy retains only in-frame clones and omits some. In the table there are 110,000 to 150,000 clones, about 7% of which are singletons. This receptor was taken from a woman aged 25 to 39 in good health. This chain links TRBV7-8 with TRBJ2-2; tentatively, D is TRBD2 (7 bases). Material: central memory CD4+ T cells from blood. The CDR3 DNA reads as TGTGCCAGCAGCTTAAGGGGGGGGTCGGGGGAAATGGAGCTGTTTTTT. It encodes CASSLRGGSGEMELFF.